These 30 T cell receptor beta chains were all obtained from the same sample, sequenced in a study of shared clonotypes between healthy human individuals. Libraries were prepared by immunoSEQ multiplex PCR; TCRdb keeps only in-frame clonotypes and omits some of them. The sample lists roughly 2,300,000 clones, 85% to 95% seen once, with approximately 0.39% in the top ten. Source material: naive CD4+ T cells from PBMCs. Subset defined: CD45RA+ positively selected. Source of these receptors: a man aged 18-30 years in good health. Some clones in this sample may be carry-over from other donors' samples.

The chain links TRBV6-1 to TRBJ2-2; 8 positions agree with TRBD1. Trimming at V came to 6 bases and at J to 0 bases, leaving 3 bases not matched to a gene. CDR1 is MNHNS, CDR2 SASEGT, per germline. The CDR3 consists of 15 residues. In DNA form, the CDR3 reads TGTGCCAGCAGGGACAGGGTTGCGAACACCGGGGAGCTGTTTTTT. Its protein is CASRDRVANTGELFF.

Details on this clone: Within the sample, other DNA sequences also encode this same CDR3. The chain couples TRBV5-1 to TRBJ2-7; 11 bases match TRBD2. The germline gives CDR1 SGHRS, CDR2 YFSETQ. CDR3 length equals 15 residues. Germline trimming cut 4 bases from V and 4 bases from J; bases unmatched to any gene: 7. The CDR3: CASSEGTSGPYEQYF. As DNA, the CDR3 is TGCGCCAGCAGCGAGGGGACTAGCGGTCCGTACGAGCAGTACTTC.

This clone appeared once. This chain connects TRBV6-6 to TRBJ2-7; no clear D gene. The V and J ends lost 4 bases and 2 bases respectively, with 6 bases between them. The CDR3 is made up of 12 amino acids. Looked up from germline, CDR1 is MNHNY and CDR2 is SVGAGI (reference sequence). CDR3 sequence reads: CASSSGAYEQYF. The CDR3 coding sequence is TGTGCCAGCAGTTCTGGTGCCTACGAGCAGTACTTC.

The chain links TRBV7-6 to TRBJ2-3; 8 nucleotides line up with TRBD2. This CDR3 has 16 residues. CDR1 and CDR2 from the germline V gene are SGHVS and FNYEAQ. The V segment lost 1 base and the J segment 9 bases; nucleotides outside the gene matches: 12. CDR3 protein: CASSLVGTSGGETQYF. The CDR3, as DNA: TGTGCCAGCAGCTTAGTAGGAACTAGCGGTGGGGAAACGCAGTATTTT.

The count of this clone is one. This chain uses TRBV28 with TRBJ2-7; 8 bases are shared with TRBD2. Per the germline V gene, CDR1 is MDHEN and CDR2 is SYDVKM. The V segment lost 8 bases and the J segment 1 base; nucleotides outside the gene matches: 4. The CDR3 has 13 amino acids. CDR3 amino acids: CASARGGSYEQYF. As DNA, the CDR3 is TGTGCCAGCGCTCGGGGGGGGTCCTACGAGCAGTACTTC.

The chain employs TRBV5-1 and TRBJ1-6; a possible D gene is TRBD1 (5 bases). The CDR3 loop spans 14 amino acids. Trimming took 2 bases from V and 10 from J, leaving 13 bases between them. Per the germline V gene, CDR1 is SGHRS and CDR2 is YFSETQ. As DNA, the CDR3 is TGCGCCAGCAGCTTAGATCAGGGTTGGTCACCCCTCCACTTT. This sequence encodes CASSLDQGWSPLHF.

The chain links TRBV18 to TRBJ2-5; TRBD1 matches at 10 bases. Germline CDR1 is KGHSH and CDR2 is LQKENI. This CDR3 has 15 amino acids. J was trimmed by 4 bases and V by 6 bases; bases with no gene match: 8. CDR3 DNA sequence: TGTGCCAGCTCCCTCCCCGGGACAGGGGTAGAGACCCAGTACTTC. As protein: CASSLPGTGVETQYF.

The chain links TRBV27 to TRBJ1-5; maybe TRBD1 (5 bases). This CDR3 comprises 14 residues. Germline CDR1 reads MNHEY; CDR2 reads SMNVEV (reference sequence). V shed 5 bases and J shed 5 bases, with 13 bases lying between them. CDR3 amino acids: CASSTKTGYQPQHF. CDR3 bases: TGTGCCAGCAGTACCAAAACAGGATATCAGCCCCAGCATTTT.

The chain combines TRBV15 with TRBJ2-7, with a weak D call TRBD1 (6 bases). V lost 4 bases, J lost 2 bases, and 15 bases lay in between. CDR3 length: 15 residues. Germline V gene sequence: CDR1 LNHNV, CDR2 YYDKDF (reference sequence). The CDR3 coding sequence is TGTGCCACCAGCACGAATACAGGGTCCCCCTACGAGCAGTACTTC. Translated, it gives CATSTNTGSPYEQYF.

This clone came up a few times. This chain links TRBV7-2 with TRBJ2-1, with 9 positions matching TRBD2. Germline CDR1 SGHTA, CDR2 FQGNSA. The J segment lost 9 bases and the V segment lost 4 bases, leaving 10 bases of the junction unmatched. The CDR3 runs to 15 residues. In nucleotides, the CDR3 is TGTGCCAGCAGCTCTCGGCGGGAGGGCCGGTCTGAGCAGTTCTTC. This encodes CASSSRREGRSEQFF. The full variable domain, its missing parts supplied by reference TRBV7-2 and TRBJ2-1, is GAGVSQSPSNKVTEKGKDVELRCDPISGHTALYWYRQSLGQGLEFLIYFQGNSAPDKSGLPSDRFSAERTGGSVSTLTIQRTQQEDSAVYLCASSSRREGRSEQFFGPGTRLTVL.

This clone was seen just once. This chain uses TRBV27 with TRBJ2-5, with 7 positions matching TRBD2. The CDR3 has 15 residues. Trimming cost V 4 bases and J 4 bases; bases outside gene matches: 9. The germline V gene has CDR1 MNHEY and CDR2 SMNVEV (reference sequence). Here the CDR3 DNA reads TGTGCCAGCAGTTACACCTACACGGGGGGAGAGACCCAGTACTTC. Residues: CASSYTYTGGETQYF.

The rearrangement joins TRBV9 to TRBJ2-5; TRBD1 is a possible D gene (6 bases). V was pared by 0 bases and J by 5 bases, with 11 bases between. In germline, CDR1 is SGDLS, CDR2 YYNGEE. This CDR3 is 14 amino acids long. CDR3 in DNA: TGTGCCAGCAGCGTAGCTTGGCAGGGGGAGACCCAGTACTTC. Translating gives CASSVAWQGETQYF.

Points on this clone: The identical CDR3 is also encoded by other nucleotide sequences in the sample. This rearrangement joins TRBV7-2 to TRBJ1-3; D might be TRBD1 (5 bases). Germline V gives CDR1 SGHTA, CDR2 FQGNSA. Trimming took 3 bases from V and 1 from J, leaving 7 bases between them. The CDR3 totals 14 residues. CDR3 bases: TGTGCCAGCAGCTTTGGGGGGTCTGGAAACACCATATATTTT. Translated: CASSFGGSGNTIYF.

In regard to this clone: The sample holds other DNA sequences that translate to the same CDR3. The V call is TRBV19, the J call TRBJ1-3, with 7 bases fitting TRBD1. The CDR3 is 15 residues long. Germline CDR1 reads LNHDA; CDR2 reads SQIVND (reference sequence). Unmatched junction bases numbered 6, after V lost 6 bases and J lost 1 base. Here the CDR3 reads CASSTTGSSGNTIYF. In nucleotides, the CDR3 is TGTGCCAGTAGCACGACAGGGTCTTCTGGAAACACCATATATTTT.

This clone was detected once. In DNA form, the CDR3 reads TGTGCCAGTACTTTTTCGACGAACACCGGGGAGCTGTTTTTT. Its translation is CASTFSTNTGELFF. The chain is built from TRBV19 and TRBJ2-2, with D unresolved. The CDR3 is 14 residues long. Germline CDR1 and CDR2: LNHDA and SQIVND (reference sequence). Deletions cut 7 bases from V and 0 bases from J, with 9 bases between. The whole variable domain, remainder taken from reference TRBV19 and TRBJ2-2, is DGGITQSPKYLFRKEGQNVTLSCEQNLNHDAMYWYRQDPGQGLRLIYYSQIVNDFQKGDIAEGYSVSREKKESFPLTVTSAQKNPTAFYLCASTFSTNTGELFFGEGSRLTVL.

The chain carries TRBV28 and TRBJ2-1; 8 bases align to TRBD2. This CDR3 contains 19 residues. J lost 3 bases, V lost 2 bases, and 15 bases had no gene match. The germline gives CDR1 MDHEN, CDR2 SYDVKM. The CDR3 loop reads CASSLPSPGRGRIYNEQFF. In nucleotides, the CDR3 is TGTGCCAGCAGTTTACCCTCCCCTGGCCGCGGGAGGATCTACAATGAGCAGTTCTTC.

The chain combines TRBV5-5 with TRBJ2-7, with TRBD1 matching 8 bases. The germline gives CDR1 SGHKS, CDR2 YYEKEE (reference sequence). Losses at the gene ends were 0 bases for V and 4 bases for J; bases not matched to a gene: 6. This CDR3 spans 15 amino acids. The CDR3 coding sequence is TGTGCCAGCAGCTTGGCGGGACAGGACCTGTACGAGCAGTACTTC. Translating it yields CASSLAGQDLYEQYF.

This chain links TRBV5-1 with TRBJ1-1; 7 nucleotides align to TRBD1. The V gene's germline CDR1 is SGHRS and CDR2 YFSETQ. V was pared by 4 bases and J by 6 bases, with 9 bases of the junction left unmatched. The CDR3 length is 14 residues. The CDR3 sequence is CASSQATGSPEAFF. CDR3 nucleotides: TGCGCCAGCAGCCAGGCGACAGGGTCCCCTGAAGCTTTCTTT.

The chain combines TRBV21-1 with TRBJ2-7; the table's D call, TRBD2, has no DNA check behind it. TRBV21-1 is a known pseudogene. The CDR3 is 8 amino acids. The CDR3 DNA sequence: TGTGCCATCCAGAGGGATTTCTTC. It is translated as CAIQRDFF.

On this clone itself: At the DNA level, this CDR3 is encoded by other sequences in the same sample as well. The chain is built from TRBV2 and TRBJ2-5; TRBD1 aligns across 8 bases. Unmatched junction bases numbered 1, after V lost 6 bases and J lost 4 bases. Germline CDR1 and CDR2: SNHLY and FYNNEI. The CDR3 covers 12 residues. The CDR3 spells CASSTGGETQYF. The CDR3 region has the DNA TGTGCCAGCAGCACAGGGGGAGAGACCCAGTACTTC.

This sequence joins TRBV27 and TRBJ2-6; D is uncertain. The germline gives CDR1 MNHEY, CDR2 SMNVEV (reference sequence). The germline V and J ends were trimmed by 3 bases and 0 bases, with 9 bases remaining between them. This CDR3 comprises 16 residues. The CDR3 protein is CASSFLFFSGANVLTF. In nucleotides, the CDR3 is TGTGCCAGCAGTTTTCTTTTTTTCTCTGGGGCCAACGTCCTGACTTTC. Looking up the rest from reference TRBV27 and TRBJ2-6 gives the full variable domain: EAQVTQNPRYLITVTGKKLTVTCSQNMNHEYMSWYRQDPGLGLRQIYYSMNVEVTDKGDVPEGYKVSRKEKRNFPLILESPSPNQTSLYFCASSFLFFSGANVLTFGAGSRLTVL.

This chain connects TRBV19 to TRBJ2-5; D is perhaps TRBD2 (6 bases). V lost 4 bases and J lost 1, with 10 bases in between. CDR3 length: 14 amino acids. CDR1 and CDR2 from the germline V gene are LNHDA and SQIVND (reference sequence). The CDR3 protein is CASSTGGSQETQYF. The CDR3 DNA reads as TGTGCCAGTAGTACCGGGGGTAGCCAAGAGACCCAGTACTTC.

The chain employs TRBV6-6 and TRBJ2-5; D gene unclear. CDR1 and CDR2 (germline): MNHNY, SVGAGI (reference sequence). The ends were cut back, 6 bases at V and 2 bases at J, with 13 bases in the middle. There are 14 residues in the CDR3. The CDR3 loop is CASSRTTGQETQYF. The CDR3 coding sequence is TGTGCCAGCAGCCGAACGACTGGACAAGAGACCCAGTACTTC.

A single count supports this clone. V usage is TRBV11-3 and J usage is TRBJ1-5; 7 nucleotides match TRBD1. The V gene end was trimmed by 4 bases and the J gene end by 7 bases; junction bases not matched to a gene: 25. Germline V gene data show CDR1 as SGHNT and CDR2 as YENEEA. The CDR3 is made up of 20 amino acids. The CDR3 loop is CASSWIKRDSLCLGGQPQHF. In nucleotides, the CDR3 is TGTGCCAGCAGCTGGATCAAAAGGGACAGCTTATGCCTCGGAGGCCAGCCCCAGCATTTT.

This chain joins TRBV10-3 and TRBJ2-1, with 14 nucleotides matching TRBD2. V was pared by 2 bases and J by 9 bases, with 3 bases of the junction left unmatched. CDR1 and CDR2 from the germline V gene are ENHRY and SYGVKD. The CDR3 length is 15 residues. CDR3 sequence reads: CAISEGLAGGREQFF. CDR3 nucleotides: TGTGCCATCAGTGAGGGACTAGCGGGAGGTCGTGAGCAGTTCTTC.

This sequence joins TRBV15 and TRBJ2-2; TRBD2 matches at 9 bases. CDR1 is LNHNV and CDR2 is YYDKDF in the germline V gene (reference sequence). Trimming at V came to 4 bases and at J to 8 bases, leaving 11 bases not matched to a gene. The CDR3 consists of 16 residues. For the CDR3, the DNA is TGTGCCACCAGCACTTCACGCGGGAGGGGATGGGGGGAGCTGTTTTTT. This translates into CATSTSRGRGWGELFF.

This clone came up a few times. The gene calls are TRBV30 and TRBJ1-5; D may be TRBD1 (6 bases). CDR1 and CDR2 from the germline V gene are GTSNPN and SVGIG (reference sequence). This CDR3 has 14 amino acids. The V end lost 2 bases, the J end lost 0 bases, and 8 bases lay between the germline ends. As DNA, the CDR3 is TGTGCCTGGAGTAGGACAGTTAGCAATCAGCCCCAGCATTTT. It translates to CAWSRTVSNQPQHF.

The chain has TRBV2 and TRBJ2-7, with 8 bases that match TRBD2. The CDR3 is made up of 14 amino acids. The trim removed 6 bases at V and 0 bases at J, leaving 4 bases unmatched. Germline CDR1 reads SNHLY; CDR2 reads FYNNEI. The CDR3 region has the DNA TGTGCCAGCAGCTTCACTAGCGGCTCCTACGAGCAGTACTTC. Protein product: CASSFTSGSYEQYF.

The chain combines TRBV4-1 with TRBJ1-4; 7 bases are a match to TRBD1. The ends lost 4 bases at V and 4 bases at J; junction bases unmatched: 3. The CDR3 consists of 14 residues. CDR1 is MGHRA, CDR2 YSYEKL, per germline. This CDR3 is CASSPTGRNEKLFF. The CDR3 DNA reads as TGCGCCAGCAGCCCGACAGGGCGTAATGAAAAACTGTTTTTT.

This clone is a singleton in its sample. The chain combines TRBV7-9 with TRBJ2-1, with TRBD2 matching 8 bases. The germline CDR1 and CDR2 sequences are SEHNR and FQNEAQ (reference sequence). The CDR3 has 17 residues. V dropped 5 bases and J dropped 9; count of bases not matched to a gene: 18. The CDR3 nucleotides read TGTGCCAGCAGCCCAAATCGGGGCCTAGCGGGTCAGGGTGAGCAGTTCTTC. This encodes CASSPNRGLAGQGEQFF. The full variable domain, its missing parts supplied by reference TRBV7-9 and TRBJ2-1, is DTGVSQNPRHKITKRGQNVTFRCDPISEHNRLYWYRQTLGQGPEFLTYFQNEAQLEKSRLLSDRFSAERPKGSFSTLEIQRTEQGDSAMYLCASSPNRGLAGQGEQFFGPGTRLTVL.